This T cell receptor beta chain was sequenced in a study of neurological immune-mediated disorders. CDR3 length: 13 amino acids. V lost 6 bases and J lost 4, with 12 bases in between. Time point: longitudinal time-point 1 (baseline). This clonotype came up many times. TCRdb reanalysed the 5' RACE reads using MiXCR and keeps one entry per CDR3 protein. The profile shows tens of thousands of distinct CDR3 sequences, 3% to 3.5% of them singletons. The TCR sequence derives from a woman aged 55-69 years with multiple sclerosis. The chain is built from TRBV12-3 or TRBV12-4 and TRBJ1-1; tentative D call: TRBD1 (5 bases). The sequencing sample was made of PBMCs. CDR3 DNA: TGTGCCAGCAGCAGGGAGTTCGGCACTGAAGCTTTCTTT. Protein product: CASSREFGTEAFF.